The present entry profiles one T cell receptor (beta chain) with its context. The CDR3 length is 16 residues. V shed 3 bases and J 6 bases; nucleotides not matched to a gene: 12. Germline V gene sequence: CDR1 SQVTM, CDR2 ANQGSEA. The sample is drawn from a study of blood T cell repertoires in COVID-19. Study-level background: Some COVID-19 samples were acute and others convalescent; all came from the United States, Italy and Spain.

Followed over time, Seattle patients had been enrolled while infection was active. Clones were sequenced by immunoSEQ multiplex PCR, and TCRdb holds only the in-frame ones, with some missing. This sample yields 55,000 or so clones, of which roughly 89% are seen a single time; under 6.5% belongs to the top ten. This receptor was obtained from a woman aged 55-69 years with COVID-19, enrolled during active disease. The gene calls are TRBV29-1 and TRBJ2-7, with TRBD2 matching over 12 bases. Sequenced material: peripheral blood. The CDR3 spells CSVEGLRLAGVVEQYF. For the CDR3, the DNA is TGCAGCGTTGAGGGACTAAGACTAGCGGGAGTGGTCGAGCAGTACTTC.